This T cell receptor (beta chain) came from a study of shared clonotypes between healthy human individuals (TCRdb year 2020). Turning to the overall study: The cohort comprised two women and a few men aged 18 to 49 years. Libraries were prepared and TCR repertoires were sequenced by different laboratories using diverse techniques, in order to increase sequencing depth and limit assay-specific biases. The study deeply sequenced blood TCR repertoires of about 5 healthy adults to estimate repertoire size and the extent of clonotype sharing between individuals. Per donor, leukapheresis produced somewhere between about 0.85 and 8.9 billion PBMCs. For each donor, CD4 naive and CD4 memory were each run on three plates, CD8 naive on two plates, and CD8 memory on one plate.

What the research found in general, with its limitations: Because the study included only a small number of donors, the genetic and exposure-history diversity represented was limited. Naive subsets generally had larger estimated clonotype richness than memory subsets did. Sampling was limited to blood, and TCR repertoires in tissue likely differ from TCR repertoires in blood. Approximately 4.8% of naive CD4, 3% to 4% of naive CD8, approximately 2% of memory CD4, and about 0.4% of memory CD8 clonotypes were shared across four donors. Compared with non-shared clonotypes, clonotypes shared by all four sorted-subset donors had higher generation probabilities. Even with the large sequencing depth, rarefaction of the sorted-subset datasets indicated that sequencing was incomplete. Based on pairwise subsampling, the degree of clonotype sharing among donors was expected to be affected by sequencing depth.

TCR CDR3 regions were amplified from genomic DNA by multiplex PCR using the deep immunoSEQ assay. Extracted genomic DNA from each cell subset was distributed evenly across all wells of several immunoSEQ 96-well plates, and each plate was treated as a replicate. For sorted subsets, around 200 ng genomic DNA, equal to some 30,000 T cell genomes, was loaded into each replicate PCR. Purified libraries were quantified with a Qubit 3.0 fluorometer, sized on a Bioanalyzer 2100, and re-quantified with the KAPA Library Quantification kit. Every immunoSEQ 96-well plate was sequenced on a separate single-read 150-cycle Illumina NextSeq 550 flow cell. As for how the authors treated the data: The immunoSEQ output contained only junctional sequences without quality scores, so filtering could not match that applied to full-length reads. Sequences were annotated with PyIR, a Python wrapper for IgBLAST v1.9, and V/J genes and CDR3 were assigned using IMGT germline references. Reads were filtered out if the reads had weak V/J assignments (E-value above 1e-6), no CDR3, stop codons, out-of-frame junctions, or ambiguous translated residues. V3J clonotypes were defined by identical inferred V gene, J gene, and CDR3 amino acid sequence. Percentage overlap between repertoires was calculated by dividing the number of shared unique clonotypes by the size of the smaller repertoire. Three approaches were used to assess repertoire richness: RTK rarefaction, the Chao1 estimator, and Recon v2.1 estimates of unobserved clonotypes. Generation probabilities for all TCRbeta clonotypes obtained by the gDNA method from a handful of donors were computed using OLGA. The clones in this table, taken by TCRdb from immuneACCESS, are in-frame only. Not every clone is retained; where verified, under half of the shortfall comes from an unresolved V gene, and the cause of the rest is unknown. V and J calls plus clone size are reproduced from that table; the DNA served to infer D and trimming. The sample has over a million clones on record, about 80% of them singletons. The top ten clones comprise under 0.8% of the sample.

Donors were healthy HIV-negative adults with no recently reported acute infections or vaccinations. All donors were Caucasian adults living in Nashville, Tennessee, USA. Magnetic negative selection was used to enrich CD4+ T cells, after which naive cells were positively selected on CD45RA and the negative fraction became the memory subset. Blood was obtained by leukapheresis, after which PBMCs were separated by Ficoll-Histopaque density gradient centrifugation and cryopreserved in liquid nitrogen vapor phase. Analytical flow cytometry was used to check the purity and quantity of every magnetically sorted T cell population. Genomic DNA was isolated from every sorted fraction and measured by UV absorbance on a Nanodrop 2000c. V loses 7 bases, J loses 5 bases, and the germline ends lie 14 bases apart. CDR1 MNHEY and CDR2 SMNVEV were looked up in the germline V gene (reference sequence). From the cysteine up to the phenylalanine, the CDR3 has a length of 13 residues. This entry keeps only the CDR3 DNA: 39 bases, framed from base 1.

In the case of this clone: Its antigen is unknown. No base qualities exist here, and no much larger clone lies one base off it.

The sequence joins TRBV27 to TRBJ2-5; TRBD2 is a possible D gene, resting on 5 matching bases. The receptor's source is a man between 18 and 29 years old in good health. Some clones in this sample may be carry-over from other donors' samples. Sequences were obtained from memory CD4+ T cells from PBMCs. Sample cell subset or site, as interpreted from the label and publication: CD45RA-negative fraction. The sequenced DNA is TGTGCCAGCACCAACCGACGGGGTGAGACCCAGTACTTC. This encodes CASTNRRGETQYF.